These T cell receptor beta chains were read from a single sample in a study of CD8+CD57+ T cells in acquired aplastic anemia. TCRdb ran MiXCR on the reads and lists one entry per CDR3 protein. The table records around 200,000 distinct CDR3 sequences, roughly 53% of them present only once. The sequenced sample consisted of sorted CD4+, CD8+, or CD8+CD57+ T cells (not recorded which) from PBMCs. The receptors were sampled from a human donor with aplastic anemia. Both conserved end residues are part of each CDR3.

TRBV5-1,CASSAGTVPGYTF
TRBV7-2,CASSYARREQYF
TRBV20-1,CSARSGGASSEQYF
TRBV5-1,CASSLAVTGGGETQYF
TRBV29-1,CSVTDRLNTEAFF
TRBV20-1,CSARGGRADYNEQFF
TRBV5-4,CASSWTSGGAVDTQYF
TRBV2,CASSKGTGLNNGYTF
TRBV6-1,CASRRGGDYHEQFF
TRBV2,CASITGRAGELFF
TRBV6-5,CASSPPGQKITEAFF
TRBV7-9,CASSLGGQSYGYTF
TRBV12-3/TRBV12-4,CASSLRQGYGKLFF
TRBV7-6,CASSLGDRGTYEQYF
TRBV2,CASSPTGRTGTYGYNEQFF
TRBV15,CATSRSGQGSNEQFF
TRBV20-1,CSAREGGSNQPQHF
TRBV30,CAWSGTGYGYTF
TRBV6-5,CASRIMAVNTGELFF
TRBV2,CASRYSNQPQHF
TRBV7-9,CASSPQNYEQYF
TRBV7-8,CASSSPRRGSTGELFF
TRBV6-5,CASRPTTADSYEQYF
TRBV7-3,CASTPQGDGELFF
TRBV19,CASSFSVYTEAFF
TRBV7-6,CASSLGSLASYEQYF
TRBV28,CASSFPWAEGDYGYTF
TRBV12-5,CASDLDSNYGYTF
TRBV27,CASSSGTSTDTQYF
TRBV5-1,CASSLRTRTYEQYF
TRBV9,CASSVRGDETQYF
TRBV7-2,CASNTDRASYNEQFF
TRBV24-1,CATSAVTGTNTGELFF
TRBV11-1,CASSRRAGGGYTF
TRBV20-1,CSVSGGRETQYF
TRBV19,CASSPRGQTYEQYF